The present TCR beta chain was sequenced within a study of cytomegalovirus exposure and HLA in healthy donors. The CDR3 is made up of 13 amino acids. Germline assignment: CDR1 MNHEY and CDR2 SMNVEV (reference sequence). Trimming stripped 7 bases from V and 6 bases from J, with 13 bases between. Points on this clone: Its cognate antigen is unknown.

Whole-study findings and limits: The authors reported that TCR beta sequences could predict HLA-A and HLA-B alleles. These predictions were accurate for most subjects in the first cohort.

Primers included in the PCR were 60 Vbeta and 13 Jbeta primers. The assay was immunoSEQ multiplex PCR, and TCRdb's table has in-frame clones only and misses some. The sample shows around 190,000 clones, and roughly 0.98% sits with its ten largest clones. The sequenced sample consisted of PBMCs. The source is a woman in her twenties or thirties in good health and CMV-seropositive. This chain uses TRBV27 with TRBJ1-5; D not resolved. The CDR3 coding sequence is TGTGCCAGCACCCAGGCCCGTGGTCAGCCCCAGCATTTT. Residues: CASTQARGQPQHF.